This T cell receptor (beta chain) was recorded in a study of blood T cell repertoires in COVID-19. Across the whole study: Specimens from acute and convalescent COVID-19 originated in the United States, Italy and Spain. The analysed material was cDNA or gDNA that came from T cells, B-cell-depleted T cells, or PBMCs.

Seattle patients were enrolled during active infection and followed longitudinally. In the original analysis: For nucleated cells, counts were estimated from reference gene primer amplification. Sequencing used immunoSEQ multiplex PCR; TCRdb keeps in-frame clones, though not all of them. V and J calls plus clone size are reproduced from that table; the DNA served to infer D and trimming. The repertoire holds roughly 170,000 clones, 79% seen once, with around 8.1% in the top ten. CDR1 is MNHEY, CDR2 SVGAGI, per germline. V shed 0 bases and J shed 4 bases, with 10 bases lying between them. CDR3 length: 15 amino acids.

This clonotype was sampled from a woman aged 55-70 years with COVID-19, enrolled during active disease. The chain is built from TRBV6-5 and TRBJ1-5; perhaps TRBD1 as D (6 bases). Sequences were obtained from peripheral blood. The CDR3 loop reads CASSYSNRDNQPQHF. For the CDR3, the DNA is TGTGCCAGCAGTTACTCGAACAGGGATAATCAGCCCCAGCATTTT.